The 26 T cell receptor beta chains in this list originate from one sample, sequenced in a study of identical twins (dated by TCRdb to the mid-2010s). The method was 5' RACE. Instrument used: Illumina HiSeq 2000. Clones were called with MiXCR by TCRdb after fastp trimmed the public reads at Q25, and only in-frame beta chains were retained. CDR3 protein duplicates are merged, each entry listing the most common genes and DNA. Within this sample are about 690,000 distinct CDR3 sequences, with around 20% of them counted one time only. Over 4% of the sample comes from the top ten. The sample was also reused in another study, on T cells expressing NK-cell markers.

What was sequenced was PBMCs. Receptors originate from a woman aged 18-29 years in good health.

CDR3 nucleotide sequence: TGTGCCAGCAGCCCACTAGCAGAGACCCAGTACTTC. It encodes CASSPLAETQYF. The V gene is TRBV12-3 or TRBV12-4, the J gene TRBJ2-5; D possibly corresponds to TRBD2 (6 bases). The CDR3 sequence is 12 residues long. The ends were cut back, 6 bases at V and 4 bases at J, with 9 bases in the middle.

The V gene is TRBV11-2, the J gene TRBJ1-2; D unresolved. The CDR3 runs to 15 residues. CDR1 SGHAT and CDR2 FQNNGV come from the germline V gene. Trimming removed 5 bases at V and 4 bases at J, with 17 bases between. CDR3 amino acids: CASSAGVKVSYGYTF. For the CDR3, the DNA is TGTGCCAGCAGCGCCGGGGTTAAGGTATCCTATGGCTACACCTTC.

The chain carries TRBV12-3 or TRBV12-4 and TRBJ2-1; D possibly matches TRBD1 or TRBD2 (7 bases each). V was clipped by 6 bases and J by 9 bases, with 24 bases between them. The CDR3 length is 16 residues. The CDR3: CASRSPGQLREGEQFF. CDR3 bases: TGTGCCAGCAGGTCCCCGGGACAGCTAAGGGAGGGTGAGCAGTTCTTC.

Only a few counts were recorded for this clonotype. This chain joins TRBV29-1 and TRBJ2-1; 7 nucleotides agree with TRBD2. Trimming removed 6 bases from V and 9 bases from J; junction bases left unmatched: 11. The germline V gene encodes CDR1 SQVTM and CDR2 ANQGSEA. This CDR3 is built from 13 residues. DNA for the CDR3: TGCAGCGTAGGACTAGGCAGATTCGGTGAGCAGTTCTTC. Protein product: CSVGLGRFGEQFF.

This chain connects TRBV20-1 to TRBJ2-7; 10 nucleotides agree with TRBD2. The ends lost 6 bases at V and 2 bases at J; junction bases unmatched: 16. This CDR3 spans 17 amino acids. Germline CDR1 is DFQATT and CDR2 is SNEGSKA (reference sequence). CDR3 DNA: TGCAGTGCCCTAGCCCCACTAGCGGGACGGTATGCCTACGAGCAGTACTTC. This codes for CSALAPLAGRYAYEQYF.

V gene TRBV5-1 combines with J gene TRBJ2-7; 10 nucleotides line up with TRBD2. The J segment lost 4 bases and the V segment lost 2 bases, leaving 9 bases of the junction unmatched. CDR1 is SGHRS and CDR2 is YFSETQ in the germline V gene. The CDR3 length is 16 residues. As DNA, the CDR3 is TGCGCCAGCAGCTTCGCCTCCGGGACTAGCGTGTACGAGCAGTACTTC. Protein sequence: CASSFASGTSVYEQYF.

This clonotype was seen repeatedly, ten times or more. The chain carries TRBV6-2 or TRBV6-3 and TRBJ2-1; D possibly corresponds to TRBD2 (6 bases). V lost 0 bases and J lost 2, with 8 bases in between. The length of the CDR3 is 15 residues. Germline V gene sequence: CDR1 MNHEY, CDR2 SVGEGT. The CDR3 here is CASSYSSGTYNEQFF. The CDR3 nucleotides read TGTGCCAGCAGTTACTCTAGCGGAACCTACAATGAGCAGTTCTTC.

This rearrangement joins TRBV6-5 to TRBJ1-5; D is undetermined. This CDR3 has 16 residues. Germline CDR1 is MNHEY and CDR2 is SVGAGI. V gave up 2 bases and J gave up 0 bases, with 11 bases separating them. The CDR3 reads CASSYGGPHSNQPQHF. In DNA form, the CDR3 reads TGTGCCAGCAGTTACGGAGGTCCCCATAGCAATCAGCCCCAGCATTTT.

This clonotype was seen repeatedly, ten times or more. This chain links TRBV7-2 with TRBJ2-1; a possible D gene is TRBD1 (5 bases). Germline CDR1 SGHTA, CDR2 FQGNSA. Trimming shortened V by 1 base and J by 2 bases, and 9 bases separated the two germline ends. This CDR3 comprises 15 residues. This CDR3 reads CASSLEYRPYNEQFF. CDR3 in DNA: TGTGCCAGCAGCTTAGAGTACAGGCCCTACAATGAGCAGTTCTTC.

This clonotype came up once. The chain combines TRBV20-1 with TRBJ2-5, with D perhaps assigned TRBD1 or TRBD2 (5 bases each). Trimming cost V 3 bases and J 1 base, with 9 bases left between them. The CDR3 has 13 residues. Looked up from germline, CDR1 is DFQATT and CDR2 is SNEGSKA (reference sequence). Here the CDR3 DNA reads TGCAGTGCTAGTACCGGGGCCCAAGAGACCCAGTACTTC. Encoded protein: CSASTGAQETQYF.

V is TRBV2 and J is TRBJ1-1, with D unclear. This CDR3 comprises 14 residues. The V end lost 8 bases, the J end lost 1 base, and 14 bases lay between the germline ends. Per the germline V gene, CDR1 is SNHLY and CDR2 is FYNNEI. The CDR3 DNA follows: TGTGCCAGCGCCCTAGAAACAGAGAACACTGAAGCTTTCTTT. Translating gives CASALETENTEAFF.

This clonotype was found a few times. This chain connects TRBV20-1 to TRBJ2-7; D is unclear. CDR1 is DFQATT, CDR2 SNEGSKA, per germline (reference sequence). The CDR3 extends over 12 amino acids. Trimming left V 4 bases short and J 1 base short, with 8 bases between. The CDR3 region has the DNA TGCAGTGCTACCCTCCATTCCTACGAGCAGTACTTC. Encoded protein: CSATLHSYEQYF.

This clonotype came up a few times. CDR3 loop: CASTRGTGSTDTQYF. DNA for the CDR3: TGTGCCAGCACCCGCGGGACAGGGTCCACAGATACGCAGTATTTT. The chain combines TRBV6-1 with TRBJ2-3; 9 bases are a match to TRBD1. Germline CDR1 is MNHNS and CDR2 is SASEGT. The CDR3 is made up of 15 amino acids. Trimming removed 7 bases from V and 2 bases from J; junction bases left unmatched: 7.

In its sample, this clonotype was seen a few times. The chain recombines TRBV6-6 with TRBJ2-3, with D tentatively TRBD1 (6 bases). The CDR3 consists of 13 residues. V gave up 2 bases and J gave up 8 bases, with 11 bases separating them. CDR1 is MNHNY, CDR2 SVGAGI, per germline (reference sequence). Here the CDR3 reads CASSYPQGATQYF. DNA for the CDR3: TGTGCCAGCAGTTACCCACAGGGTGCTACGCAGTATTTT.

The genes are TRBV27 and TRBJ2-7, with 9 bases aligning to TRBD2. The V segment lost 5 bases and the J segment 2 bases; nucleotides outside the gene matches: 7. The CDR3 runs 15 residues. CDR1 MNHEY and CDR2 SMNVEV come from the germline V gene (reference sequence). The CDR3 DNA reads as TGTGCCAGCAGTCGAGGCCTAGCGGGAACCTACGAGCAGTACTTC. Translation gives CASSRGLAGTYEQYF.

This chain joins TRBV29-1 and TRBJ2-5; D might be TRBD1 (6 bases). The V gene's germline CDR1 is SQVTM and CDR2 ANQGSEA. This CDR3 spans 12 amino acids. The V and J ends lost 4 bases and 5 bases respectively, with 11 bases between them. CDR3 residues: CSVVTGAETQYF. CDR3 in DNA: TGCAGCGTTGTGACAGGCGCGGAGACCCAGTACTTC. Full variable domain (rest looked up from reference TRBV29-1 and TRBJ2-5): SAVISQKPSRDICQRGTSLTIQCQVDSQVTMMFWYRQQPGQSLTLIATANQGSEATYESGFVIDKFPISRPNLTFSTLTVSNMSPEDSSIYLCSVVTGAETQYFGPGTRLLVL.

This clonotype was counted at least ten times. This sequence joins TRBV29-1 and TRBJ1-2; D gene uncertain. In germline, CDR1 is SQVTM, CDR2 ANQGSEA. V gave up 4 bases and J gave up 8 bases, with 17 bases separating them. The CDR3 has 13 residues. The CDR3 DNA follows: TGCAGCGTTGCCCCCCTCACCCTGGGGGGCTACACCTTC. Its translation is CSVAPLTLGGYTF.

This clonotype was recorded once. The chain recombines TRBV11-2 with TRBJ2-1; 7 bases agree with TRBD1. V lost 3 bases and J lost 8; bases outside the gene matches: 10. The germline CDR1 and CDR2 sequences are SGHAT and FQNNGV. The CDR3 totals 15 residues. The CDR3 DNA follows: TGTGCCAGCAGCTTTCGGAAGGGACAGTTACATGAGCAGTTCTTC. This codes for CASSFRKGQLHEQFF.

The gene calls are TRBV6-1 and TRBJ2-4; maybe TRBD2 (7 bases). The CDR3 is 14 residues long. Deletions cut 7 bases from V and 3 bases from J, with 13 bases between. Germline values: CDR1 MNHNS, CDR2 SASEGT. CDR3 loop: CASTEGGSKNIQYF. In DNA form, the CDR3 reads TGTGCCAGCACAGAGGGGGGGAGCAAAAACATTCAGTACTTC.

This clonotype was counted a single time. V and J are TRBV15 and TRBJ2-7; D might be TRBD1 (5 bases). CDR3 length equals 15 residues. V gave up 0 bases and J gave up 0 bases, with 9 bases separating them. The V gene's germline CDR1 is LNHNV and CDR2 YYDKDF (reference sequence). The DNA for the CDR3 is TGTGCCACCAGCAGAGAACCCAGGGACTCCTACGAGCAGTACTTC. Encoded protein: CATSREPRDSYEQYF.

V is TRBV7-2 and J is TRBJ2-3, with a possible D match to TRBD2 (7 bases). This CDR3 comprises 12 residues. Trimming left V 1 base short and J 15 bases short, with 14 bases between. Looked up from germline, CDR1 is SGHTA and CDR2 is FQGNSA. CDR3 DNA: TGTGCCAGCAGCTTAGGGGGCGGGGGCCCCTATTTT. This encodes CASSLGGGGPYF.

CDR3 DNA sequence: TGTGCCAGCACCCCGGGACAGGGAAGGGCCGGGGAAGGCTACACCTTC. This encodes CASTPGQGRAGEGYTF. The rearrangement links TRBV7-9 to TRBJ1-2; 9 bases map to TRBD1. Germline trimming cut 7 bases from V and 8 bases from J; bases unmatched to any gene: 17. CDR1 is SEHNR, CDR2 FQNEAQ, per germline (reference sequence). CDR3 length: 16 amino acids.

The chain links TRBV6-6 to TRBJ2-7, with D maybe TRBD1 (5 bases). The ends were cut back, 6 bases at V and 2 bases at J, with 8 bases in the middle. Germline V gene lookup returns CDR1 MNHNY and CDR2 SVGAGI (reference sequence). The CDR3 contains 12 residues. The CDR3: CASRETAYEQYF. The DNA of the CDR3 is TGTGCCAGCAGAGAGACAGCCTACGAGCAGTACTTC.

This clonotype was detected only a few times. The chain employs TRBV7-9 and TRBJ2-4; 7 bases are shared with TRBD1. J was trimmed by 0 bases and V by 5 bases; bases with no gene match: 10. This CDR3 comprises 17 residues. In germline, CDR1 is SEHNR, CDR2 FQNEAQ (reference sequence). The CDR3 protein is CASSPQQGSTAKNIQYF. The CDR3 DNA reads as TGTGCCAGCAGCCCTCAACAGGGGTCCACAGCCAAAAACATTCAGTACTTC.

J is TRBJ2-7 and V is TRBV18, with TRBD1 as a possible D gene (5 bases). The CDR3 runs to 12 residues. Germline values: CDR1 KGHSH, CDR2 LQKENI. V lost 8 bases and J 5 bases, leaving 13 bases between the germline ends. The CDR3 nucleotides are TGTGCCAGCGCCGGTCCGGACAACGAGCAGTACTTC. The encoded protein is CASAGPDNEQYF.

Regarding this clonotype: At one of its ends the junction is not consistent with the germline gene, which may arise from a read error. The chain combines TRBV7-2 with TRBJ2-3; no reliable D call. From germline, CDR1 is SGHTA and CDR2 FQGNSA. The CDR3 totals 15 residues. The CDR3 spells CASSLDSGNTDMQYF. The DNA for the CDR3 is TGTGCCAGCAGCTTAGACTCTGGTAACACAGATATGCAGTATTTT.